This T cell receptor beta chain came from a study of blood T cell repertoires in COVID-19. Study in general: The United States, Italy and Spain supplied acute and convalescent COVID-19 samples.

CDR3 length: 16 amino acids. From germline, CDR1 is MNHEY and CDR2 SVGEGT. V was shortened by 0 bases and J by 5 bases, with 11 bases between the two germline ends. Per the original data handling: By means of reference gene primer amplification, nucleated cell counts were estimated. Here immunoSEQ multiplex PCR was the method, and the copy in TCRdb shows in-frame clones only, minus some. The V and J calls and clone size are taken from that table; D and trimming were inferred from the DNA. The table lists tens of thousands of clones, around nine tenths of them singletons. V is TRBV6-2 or TRBV6-3 and J is TRBJ1-6; D call uncertain. The sequenced sample consisted of peripheral blood. The receptor was derived from a human donor in a cohort sampled during active COVID-19. CDR3 coding DNA: TGTGCCAGCAGTTACTCGCTTCAGTCCGATAATTCACCCCTCCACTTT. Its translation: CASSYSLQSDNSPLHF.